This T cell receptor beta chain was obtained from a study of cytomegalovirus exposure and HLA in healthy donors. The study's findings and limits: Later findings reportedly placed an Asian-associated ancestry cluster below the roughly 660-donor mean for N-insertions. In a later analysis, V- and J-gene trimming of beta chains associated with a DCLRE1C missense variant, replicated independently. The dataset shows that most TCR sequences were rare, while some public TCRs occurred in many donors.

CDR3 length: 17 residues. The V gene's germline CDR1 is SGHRS and CDR2 YFSETQ. V was cut by 0 bases and J by 1 base, with 14 bases left in between. At collection, donors were nominally healthy, but unrecorded immune exposures were probable. PCR employed 60 Vbeta and 13 Jbeta primers. Some clones are missing from TCRdb's copy, which holds only in-frame ones; the method was immunoSEQ multiplex PCR. Found here are over 100,000 clones; the top ten clones hold roughly 3.5%. As for this clone: Its antigen is still unknown.

The receptor comes from a man aged 30-40 years in good health and CMV-seronegative. The material sequenced was PBMCs. This rearrangement joins TRBV5-1 to TRBJ2-1, with a tentative D call TRBD2 (6 bases). CDR3 residues: CASSLGLGRRSYNEQFF. CDR3 DNA: TGCGCCAGCAGCTTGGGACTAGGGAGGAGATCCTACAATGAGCAGTTCTTC.